One sample yielded the 2 T cell receptor beta chains listed below, sequenced in a study of T cells in Graves' hyperthyroidism and ophthalmopathy. Researchers took RNA transcripts and amplified the TCR beta CDR3 regions from them. First-round RT-PCR of the TCR CDR3 relied on the HTBI primer set. MiXCR was run by TCRdb on the multiplex PCR reads, yielding one entry per CDR3 protein. This sample yields approximately 490,000 distinct CDR3 sequences, of which approximately 23% are seen a single time; around 47% belongs to the top ten. The specimen sequenced was blood. The receptors here all came from a woman in her seventies with Graves' ophthalmopathy.

The gene calls are TRBV11-2 and TRBJ2-7; tentative D call: TRBD2 (6 bases). The CDR3 covers 15 residues. V was shortened by 0 bases and J by 6 bases, with 15 bases between the two germline ends. Germline CDR1 reads SGHAT; CDR2 reads FQNNGV. DNA for the CDR3: TGTGCCAGCAGCTTAGACGGGGTAGGGACTTCCGAGCAGTACTTC. Amino acids: CASSLDGVGTSEQYF.

This clonotype turned up a few times. The chain uses TRBV6-1 and TRBJ1-1; D might be TRBD1 (5 bases). V was clipped by 8 bases and J by 5 bases, with 18 bases between them. CDR3 length equals 14 residues. From germline, CDR1 is MNHNS and CDR2 SASEGT. CDR3: CASGGERVRTEAFF. In DNA, the CDR3 is TGTGCCAGCGGGGGGGAACGGGTGAGGACTGAAGCTTTCTTT.